Below, 13 T cell receptor beta chains from the same sample are listed, as sequenced in a study of cytomegalovirus exposure and HLA in healthy donors. The PCR made use of 60 Vbeta and 13 Jbeta primers. TCRdb's copy holds only in-frame clones and misses some; the assay was immunoSEQ multiplex PCR. The sample carries 120,000 or so clones, over 60% recorded once. Sequencing was performed on PBMCs. The receptors stem from a woman aged 40 to 50 in good health and CMV-seropositive.

This sequence joins TRBV7-9 and TRBJ2-5; TRBD2 is a possible D gene (5 bases). Germline lookup yields CDR1 SEHNR and CDR2 FQNEAQ (reference sequence). Between the trimmed V and J ends, which lost 3 bases and 5 bases, there was a span of 10 bases. This CDR3 comprises 13 residues. CDR3 loop: CASSFREEETQYF. The CDR3 DNA reads TGTGCCAGCAGCTTCCGGGAAGAGGAGACCCAGTACTTC.

This clone appeared a few times. The rearrangement joins TRBV19 to TRBJ1-1; 9 nucleotides agree with TRBD1. Looked up from germline, CDR1 is LNHDA and CDR2 is SQIVND (reference sequence). This CDR3 region has 14 residues. Trimming cost V 6 bases and J 4 bases; bases outside gene matches: 6. The CDR3 nucleotides read TGTGCCAGTAGCCGACAGGGGGTGGGCACTGAAGCTTTCTTT. Residues: CASSRQGVGTEAFF.

This clone was seen only a few times. The chain recombines TRBV7-3 with TRBJ1-1; D uncertain. Germline V lookup: CDR1 SGHTA, CDR2 FQGTGA. The CDR3 loop spans 15 amino acids. V was shortened by 5 bases and J by 5 bases, with 18 bases between the two germline ends. CDR3 DNA: TGTGCCAGCAGCCTAAGTGCGACCCCGGGGACTGAAGCTTTCTTT. Translating it yields CASSLSATPGTEAFF. Full variable domain (outside the CDR3, taken from reference TRBV7-3 and TRBJ1-1): GAGVSQTPSNKVTEKGKYVELRCDPISGHTALYWYRQSLGQGPEFLIYFQGTGAADDSGLPNDRFFAVRPEGSVSTLKIQRTERGDSAVYLCASSLSATPGTEAFFGQGTRLTVV.

Details on this clone: One end of the junction varies from germline; a read error may be responsible. This chain links TRBV7-9 with TRBJ2-3, with TRBD2 matching over 9 bases. The germline V gene encodes CDR1 SEHNR and CDR2 FQNEAQ (reference sequence). This CDR3 spans 13 amino acids. The CDR3 here is CASRLGLADTQYF. CDR3 DNA: TGTGCCAGCAGATTAGGACTAGCGGATACGCAGTATTTT. The full variable domain, completed using reference TRBV7-9 and TRBJ2-3, is DTGVSQNPRHKITKRGQNVTFRCDPISEHNRLYWYRQTLGQGPEFLTYFQNEAQLEKSRLLSDRFSAERPKGSFSTLEIQRTEQGDSAMYLCASRLGLADTQYFGPGTRLTVL.

This clone was seen only once. The V call is TRBV9, the J call TRBJ1-1; D gene unclear. V was cut by 4 bases and J by 0 bases, with 7 bases left in between. The CDR3 runs 13 residues. The germline V gene has CDR1 SGDLS and CDR2 YYNGEE. The CDR3 loop is CASSPSLNTEAFF. The CDR3 nucleotides are TGTGCCAGCAGCCCCTCCCTGAACACTGAAGCTTTCTTT.

This sequence joins TRBV11-2 and TRBJ2-5; the match to TRBD2 covers 8 bases. Trimming took 3 bases from V and 2 from J; bases not matched to a gene: 2. CDR1 and CDR2 from the germline V gene are SGHAT and FQNNGV. The CDR3 is 14 residues long. The CDR3 coding sequence is TGTGCCAGCAGCTTTCGGGGGGGGCAAGAGACCCAGTACTTC. Its protein product is CASSFRGGQETQYF.

This rearrangement joins TRBV14 to TRBJ1-1; D is undetermined. V lost 1 base to trimming and J lost 7 bases, with 13 bases between them. CDR1 and CDR2 from the germline V gene are SGHDN and FVKESK. This CDR3 region has 14 residues. The CDR3 reads CASSQVSPRGEAFF. Written as DNA, the CDR3 is TGTGCCAGCAGCCAAGTATCCCCCCGCGGTGAAGCTTTCTTT.

The chain combines TRBV4-2 with TRBJ1-2; D might be TRBD1 (5 bases). Germline lookup yields CDR1 LGHNA and CDR2 YNFKEQ. This CDR3 has 16 amino acids. Trimming stripped 1 base from V and 0 bases from J, with 12 bases between. The CDR3 loop is CASSQVGAGTNYGYTF. The CDR3 DNA reads TGTGCCAGCAGCCAAGTAGGGGCAGGGACTAACTATGGCTACACCTTC.

The chain carries TRBV21-1 and TRBJ2-7; the DNA was not used to check the table's D call, TRBD1. TRBV21-1 is a recognized pseudogene. There are 16 residues in the CDR3. In nucleotides, the CDR3 is TGTGCCAGCAGCAAAGACCGCAGGGGGTTCTCCTACGAGCAGTACTTC. Amino acid sequence: CASSKDRRGFSYEQYF.

The rearrangement uses TRBV12-5 and TRBJ2-1; 7 nucleotides match TRBD2. CDR1 is LGHNT, CDR2 FRNRAP, per germline. CDR3 length equals 14 residues. Losses at the gene ends were 5 bases for V and 8 bases for J; bases not matched to a gene: 9. The CDR3 DNA reads as TGTGCTAGTGGTCGGGCGGGGGTCAGAGATGAGCAGTTCTTC. Encoded protein: CASGRAGVRDEQFF.

This chain uses TRBV2 with TRBJ2-7; a weak D match, TRBD2 (7 bases). The germline CDR1 and CDR2 sequences are SNHLY and FYNNEI. The CDR3 covers 18 residues. Trimming took off 8 bases at V and 1 base at J, with 27 bases between the two ends. CDR3 protein: CASLGGGLSGDYSYEQYF. The CDR3 nucleotides read TGTGCCAGCCTCGGAGGGGGATTATCGGGGGACTATTCCTACGAGCAGTACTTC.

This chain uses TRBV7-9 with TRBJ1-1; possibly TRBD1 for D (6 bases). V gave up 1 base and J gave up 7 bases, with 13 bases separating them. Per the germline V gene, CDR1 is SEHNR and CDR2 is FQNEAQ (reference sequence). This CDR3 has 14 amino acids. The DNA for the CDR3 is TGTGCCAGCAGCTTAGTGGGCAGGGGTGGTGAAGCTTTCTTT. This gives the protein CASSLVGRGGEAFF.

The CDR3 region is CASSKDRTGVSYGYTF. DNA for the CDR3: TGTGCCAGCAGCAAAGATCGGACAGGAGTTTCCTATGGCTACACCTTC. The chain uses TRBV21-1 and TRBJ1-2; the table's D call of TRBD1 was not tested on the DNA. TRBV21-1 is a known pseudogene. The CDR3 length is 16 residues.